This record looks at one T cell receptor beta chain sequence and its context. Its antigen is currently unknown. The method was immunoSEQ multiplex PCR; TCRdb's version includes in-frame clones alone and lacks a portion of them. This table has roughly 1,100,000 clones, around 76% appearing once. This record comes from a study of shared clonotypes between healthy human individuals. Germline-derived CDR1 and CDR2 are KGHSH and LQKENI. This CDR3 spans 13 amino acids. With 5 bases removed from V and 5 bases from J, the gap between germline ends came to 11 bases. Study-wide findings and caveats: Clonotypes shared by all four donors outscored non-shared clonotypes in generation probability. Naive CD4 clonotypes overlapped across a handful of donors at around 5%.

The sequence derives from a man aged 18 to 30 in good health. The sample comprised memory CD4+ T cells sorted from blood. Subset indicated: CD45RA-negative fraction. The chain links TRBV18 to TRBJ2-3; no definite D call. CDR3 sequence (DNA): TGTGCCAGCTCAAGTCCGTTAAGAGATACGCAGTATTTT. Its translation: CASSSPLRDTQYF.